A single sample gave rise to the 19 T cell receptor beta chains below, sequenced in a study of radiation and T cells in renal cell carcinoma. Indicated time point: baseline pretreatment blood. Treatment meaning: 15 Gy SBRT to primary tumor, nephrectomy 4 weeks later. The data were produced by immunoSEQ multiplex PCR, yet TCRdb's version contains in-frame clones alone and is incomplete. The sample shows 130,000 to 150,000 clones, roughly 84% of them seen only once. This specimen consisted of blood, obtained from a patient whose treatment included radiotherapy and nephrectomy. Receptors originate from a woman aged 50 to 60 with renal cell carcinoma.

The chain employs TRBV5-1 and TRBJ2-5; 10 bases fit TRBD2. Germline trimming cut 5 bases from V and 1 base from J; bases unmatched to any gene: 8. This CDR3 spans 16 amino acids. Germline CDR1 and CDR2: SGHRS and YFSETQ. CDR3: CASSRAGGRFQETQYF. The CDR3 region has the DNA TGCGCCAGCAGTCGAGCGGGGGGGCGGTTCCAAGAGACCCAGTACTTC.

The chain links TRBV7-9 to TRBJ1-4; a weak D match, TRBD1 (5 bases). This CDR3 is built from 16 residues. Germline loops: CDR1 SEHNR, CDR2 FQNEAQ (reference sequence). V lost 5 bases and J lost 4, with 17 bases in between. CDR3 in amino acids: CASSHNRDLSNEKLFF. CDR3 DNA sequence: TGTGCCAGCAGCCATAACCGGGACCTAAGTAATGAAAAACTGTTTTTT.

V is TRBV27 and J is TRBJ1-5, with D perhaps matching TRBD1 (5 bases). The CDR3 totals 13 residues. CDR1 MNHEY and CDR2 SMNVEV come from the germline V gene (reference sequence). Trimming left V 6 bases short and J 4 bases short, with 10 bases between. CDR3 nucleotide sequence: TGTGCCAGCAGGACGGGGGGTAATCAGCCCCAGCATTTT. Translated, it gives CASRTGGNQPQHF.

This rearrangement joins TRBV5-1 to TRBJ2-7; D is perhaps TRBD1 or TRBD2 (5 bases each). The CDR3 length is 15 residues. Germline V gene sequence: CDR1 SGHRS, CDR2 YFSETQ. The germline V and J ends were trimmed by 3 bases and 1 base, with 14 bases remaining between them. The CDR3 loop is CASSSGPGPSYEQYF. The CDR3 region has the DNA TGCGCCAGCAGCTCAGGACCGGGACCTTCCTACGAGCAGTACTTC. The whole variable domain, filled in from reference TRBV5-1 and TRBJ2-7, reads KAGVTQTPRYLIKTRGQQVTLSCSPISGHRSVSWYQQTPGQGLQFLFEYFSETQRNKGNFPGRFSGRQFSNSRSEMNVSTLELGDSALYLCASSSGPGPSYEQYFGPGTRLTVT.

The V gene is TRBV19, the J gene TRBJ2-1, with 8 bases matching TRBD2. The V segment lost 6 bases and the J segment 3 bases; nucleotides outside the gene matches: 4. This CDR3 region has 14 residues. Germline values: CDR1 LNHDA, CDR2 SQIVND (reference sequence). CDR3 bases: TGTGCCAGTAGCGGGGGGGCTTTCTACAATGAGCAGTTCTTC. As protein: CASSGGAFYNEQFF.

V is TRBV7-2 and J is TRBJ1-5; 9 bases map to TRBD1. With V trimmed by 5 bases and J by 7 bases, 12 bases remained unmatched. The CDR3 extends over 16 amino acids. Looked up from germline, CDR1 is SGHTA and CDR2 is FQGNSA. The CDR3 DNA follows: TGTGCCAGCAGCCCCTCAACGGGACAGGGTGGGCAGCCCCAGCATTTT. Translated, it gives CASSPSTGQGGQPQHF.

This clone was counted a single time. This rearrangement joins TRBV7-2 to TRBJ1-1; TRBD1 might be the D (5 bases). Trimming removed 1 base from V and 7 bases from J, with 16 bases in between. Germline CDR1 SGHTA, CDR2 FQGNSA. The CDR3 is 15 residues long. CDR3 nucleotides: TGTGCCAGCAGCTTAGGGGGGACGGCAAAACTTGAAGCTTTCTTT. It is translated as CASSLGGTAKLEAFF.

The chain combines TRBV5-1 with TRBJ1-2; D is perhaps TRBD1 (5 bases). The ends were cut back, 0 bases at V and 6 bases at J, with 15 bases in the middle. This CDR3 spans 15 amino acids. Germline loops: CDR1 SGHRS, CDR2 YFSETQ. The CDR3 is CASSLEGPGVDGYTF. The CDR3 DNA reads TGCGCCAGCAGCTTGGAGGGACCTGGAGTTGATGGCTACACCTTC. The full variable domain, with the rest looked up from reference TRBV5-1 and TRBJ1-2, is KAGVTQTPRYLIKTRGQQVTLSCSPISGHRSVSWYQQTPGQGLQFLFEYFSETQRNKGNFPGRFSGRQFSNSRSEMNVSTLELGDSALYLCASSLEGPGVDGYTFGSGTRLTVV.

CDR3 residues: CASSQAGTPSNQPQHF. CDR3 in DNA: TGCGCCAGCAGCCAAGCGGGAACCCCTAGCAATCAGCCCCAGCATTTT. The chain is built from TRBV4-1 and TRBJ1-5; D remains unclear. V was trimmed by 1 base and J by 0 bases, leaving 10 bases between them. Germline lookup yields CDR1 MGHRA and CDR2 YSYEKL. This CDR3 is built from 16 residues.

This rearrangement joins TRBV2 to TRBJ2-5, with 11 bases identical to TRBD1. Trimming took 6 bases from V and 5 from J; bases not matched to a gene: 8. The germline V gene has CDR1 SNHLY and CDR2 FYNNEI. The CDR3 totals 15 residues. The CDR3 DNA is TGTGCCAGCAGCGGACAGGGGGCGAGTTCCGAGACCCAGTACTTC. Translation gives CASSGQGASSETQYF.

The V gene is TRBV14, the J gene TRBJ2-7, with TRBD2 matching over 11 bases. This CDR3 comprises 17 residues. Germline CDR1 is SGHDN and CDR2 is FVKESK. V dropped 4 bases and J dropped 1; count of bases not matched to a gene: 9. This CDR3 is CASSRSGLADYSYEQYF. The CDR3 DNA is TGTGCCAGCAGCCGATCGGGACTAGCGGATTATTCCTACGAGCAGTACTTC.

The chain links TRBV5-1 to TRBJ2-3; tentative D call: TRBD2 (5 bases). Deletions cut 2 bases from V and 0 bases from J, with 10 bases between. Germline CDR1 is SGHRS and CDR2 is YFSETQ. The CDR3 loop spans 15 amino acids. This CDR3 is CASSFPRESTDTQYF. CDR3 sequence (DNA): TGCGCCAGCAGCTTTCCGAGGGAAAGCACAGATACGCAGTATTTT.

The chain uses TRBV7-9 and TRBJ2-5, with TRBD2 matching over 8 bases. Per germline, CDR1 SEHNR and CDR2 FQNEAQ (reference sequence). This CDR3 region has 12 residues. V lost 10 bases to trimming and J lost 4 bases; unmatched junction nucleotides: 5. The CDR3 sequence: CATARGVETQYF. The CDR3 DNA is TGTGCCACGGCGCGGGGGGTAGAGACCCAGTACTTC. The variable domain in full, completed from reference TRBV7-9 and TRBJ2-5, reads DTGVSQNPRHKITKRGQNVTFRCDPISEHNRLYWYRQTLGQGPEFLTYFQNEAQLEKSRLLSDRFSAERPKGSFSTLEIQRTEQGDSAMYLCATARGVETQYFGPGTRLLVL.

The gene calls are TRBV4-1 and TRBJ2-7, with D possibly matching TRBD2 (6 bases). Germline V gives CDR1 MGHRA, CDR2 YSYEKL. CDR3 length: 22 amino acids. V lost 6 bases, J lost 0 bases, and 36 bases lay in between. CDR3 sequence (DNA): TGCGCCAGCAGGCAATCAATCAGCAGGCACACCCTCCAGCTAGCGCGCTCCTACGAGCAGTACTTC. It encodes CASRQSISRHTLQLARSYEQYF.

This sequence joins TRBV5-1 and TRBJ2-5; D gene uncertain. The J call may not be correct, given that the DNA end is closer to TRBJ2-7. CDR1 and CDR2 from the germline V gene are SGHRS and YFSETQ. CDR3 length: 12 amino acids. As DNA, the CDR3 is TGCGCCAGCAGCTTGGTTAGCTACGAGCAGTACTTC. Protein: CASSLVSYEQYF.

This clone was observed a few times. V usage is TRBV19 and J usage is TRBJ1-1; D perhaps matches TRBD1 (5 bases). The V end was cut by 5 bases, the J end by 4 bases, with 14 bases between. This CDR3 has 14 amino acids. Germline V gives CDR1 LNHDA, CDR2 SQIVND (reference sequence). CDR3 DNA: TGTGCCAGTAGTCCCTGGGGGTCTATCACTGAAGCTTTCTTT. Encoded protein: CASSPWGSITEAFF.

This clone was counted once. The gene calls are TRBV18 and TRBJ2-1; 11 bases are shared with TRBD2. The CDR3 extends over 16 amino acids. The germline CDR1 and CDR2 sequences are KGHSH and LQKENI. V dropped 0 bases and J dropped 5; count of bases not matched to a gene: 3. CDR3 DNA sequence: TGTGCCAGCTCACCACCCGGGACTAGCGGCAACAATGAGCAGTTCTTC. The encoded protein is CASSPPGTSGNNEQFF.

This chain uses TRBV18 with TRBJ1-6; 7 bases fit TRBD1. The CDR3 is 15 residues long. With V trimmed by 1 base and J by 8 bases, 5 bases remained unmatched. Germline CDR1 and CDR2: KGHSH and LQKENI. The CDR3 sequence is CASSPRTGSDSPLHF. The CDR3 nucleotides are TGTGCCAGCTCACCACGGACAGGATCCGATTCACCCCTCCACTTT.

The sample holds one count of this clone. The chain carries TRBV19 and TRBJ2-7; 9 bases align to TRBD2. V shed 5 bases, J shed 6 bases, and the junction held 14 bases outside the gene matches. Germline assignment: CDR1 LNHDA and CDR2 SQIVND (reference sequence). The CDR3 runs 16 residues. As DNA, the CDR3 is TGTGCCAGTAGTGGACTTTCTAGCGGGGACATAAGCGAGCAGTACTTC. It codes for CASSGLSSGDISEQYF. Full variable domain (remainder filled in from reference TRBV19 and TRBJ2-7): DGGITQSPKYLFRKEGQNVTLSCEQNLNHDAMYWYRQDPGQGLRLIYYSQIVNDFQKGDIAEGYSVSREKKESFPLTVTSAQKNPTAFYLCASSGLSSGDISEQYFGPGTRLTVT.